The TCR gamma chain described here comes from a study of Vδ1+ human thymocytes. Extracted RNA was reverse transcribed into cDNA. Multiplex PCR used pooled V-gene forward primers and a constant-region reverse primer to amplify CDR3s. TCRdb re-called the multiplex PCR reads using CATT. Among fewer than 14,000 gamma-chain clones, around 45% were seen once, and the ten largest hold 2%. This clone was counted only a few times. Antigen unknown. Whole-study findings and limits: Unlike peripheral blood Vdelta1+ controls, thymic delta-chain sequences included 20% to 25% Vdelta2 and few Vdelta3. TRD repertoires were essentially private, unlike widely shared TRG clonotypes. Highly polyclonal TRG and TRD repertoires with Gaussian CDR3 length distributions appeared in thymus.

Germline-derived CDR1 and CDR2 are EGSNGY and YDSYNSKV. Trimming at V came to 0 bases and at J to 7 bases, leaving 12 bases not matched to a gene. The CDR3 runs 15 residues. After alphabeta T cell depletion, CD3+ Vdelta1+ Vdelta2- thymocytes were sorted. Purity of the sorted Vdelta1+ thymocytes ranged from about 96% to 99.6%. The J gene is TRGJ1 or TRGJ2, the V gene TRGV2. The TCR sequence derives from a boy under three years old who had congenital heart surgery. The sample was Vdelta1+ gamma-delta thymocytes from the thymus. Stated subset: FACS-sorted CD3+ TCRalphabeta- TCRVdelta1+ TCRVdelta2- thymocytes. CDR3 bases: TGTGCCACCTGGGACGGGCGGGGGTATGGATATAAGAAACTCTTT. Its protein is CATWDGRGYGYKKLF.